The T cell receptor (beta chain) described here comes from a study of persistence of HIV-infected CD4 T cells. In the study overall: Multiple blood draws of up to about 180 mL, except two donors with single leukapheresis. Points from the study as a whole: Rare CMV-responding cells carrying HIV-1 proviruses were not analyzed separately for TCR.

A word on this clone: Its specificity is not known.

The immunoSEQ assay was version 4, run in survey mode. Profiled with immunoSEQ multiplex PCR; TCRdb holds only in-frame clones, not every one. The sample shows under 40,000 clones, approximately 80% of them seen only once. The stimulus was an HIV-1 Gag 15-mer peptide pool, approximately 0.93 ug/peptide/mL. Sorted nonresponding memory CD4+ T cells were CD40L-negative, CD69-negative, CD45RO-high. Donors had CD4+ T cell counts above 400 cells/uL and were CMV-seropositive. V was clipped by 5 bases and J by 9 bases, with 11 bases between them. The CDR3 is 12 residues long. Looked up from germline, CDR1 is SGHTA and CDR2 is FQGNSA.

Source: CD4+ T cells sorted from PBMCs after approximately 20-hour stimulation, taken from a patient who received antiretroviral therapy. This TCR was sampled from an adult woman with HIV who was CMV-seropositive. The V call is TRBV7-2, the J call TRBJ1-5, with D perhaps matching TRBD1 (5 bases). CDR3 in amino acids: CASSPPGGPQHF. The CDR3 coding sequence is TGTGCCAGCAGCCCTCCTGGGGGGCCCCAGCATTTT. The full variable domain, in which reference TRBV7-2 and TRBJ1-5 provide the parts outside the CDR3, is GAGVSQSPSNKVTEKGKDVELRCDPISGHTALYWYRQSLGQGLEFLIYFQGNSAPDKSGLPSDRFSAERTGGSVSTLTIQRTQQEDSAVYLCASSPPGGPQHFGDGTRLSIL.